The TCR beta chain described here comes from a study of quantifying T cell responses using KT2 cells. In the study overall: cDNA was made from DNase-treated RNA using alpha and beta constant primers.

Ten or more counts support this clonotype. A range of KT2-to-PBMC ratios was made using fixed PBMC numbers. CDR1 SNHLY and CDR2 FYNNEI come from the germline V gene. The germline V and J ends were trimmed by 8 bases and 5 bases, with 13 bases remaining between them. The CDR3 is 13 residues long. An oligo carrying a UMI was ligated to the cDNA 3' end. First-round PCR used around 4 cycles and beta primers RC1.1 and RC1.2 covering TRBC1 and TRBC2. TCRdb recomputed calls from the UMI-ligation and nested PCR reads with MiXCR, one row per CDR3 protein. The top ten hold more than 9% of the sample, which has over 40,000 distinct CDR3 sequences, 11% seen once.

The source of this sequence is a human donor. Input material: PBMCs spiked with cells of the T cell clone KT2. The chain employs TRBV2 and TRBJ2-1; D is possibly TRBD1 or TRBD2 (6 bases each). CDR3 sequence (DNA): TGTGCCAGCCTGACGGGGGCACACAATGAGCAGTTCTTC. Amino acids: CASLTGAHNEQFF.